Given below is one TCR beta chain in context. Its antigen is not identified. The data derive from a study of cytomegalovirus exposure and HLA in healthy donors. A multiplex PCR was run with 60 Vbeta primers and 13 Jbeta primers. Authors' methods: Per a later analysis, the number of unique TCR beta chains was around 80 million, of which roughly 9.9 million were shared. This table comes from immunoSEQ multiplex PCR, and its TCRdb copy is limited to in-frame clones, with some not included. V, J and clone size are those of that table, while D and trimming were read from the DNA. The table lists some 93,000 clones, less than 10% of them singletons. Overall study findings and caveats: Within a later analysis, the majority of CMV-associated TCR beta chains appeared HLA-restricted.

Germline V gene lookup returns CDR1 MDHEN and CDR2 SYDVKM. The CDR3 consists of 14 residues. Between the trimmed V and J ends, which lost 3 bases and 3 bases, there was a span of 12 bases. The sequenced material came from PBMCs. The TCR comes from a man in his fifties or sixties in good health and CMV-seropositive. This chain joins TRBV28 and TRBJ2-7; tentatively, D is TRBD2 (6 bases). The CDR3 loop is CASSLRGPLYEQYF. The CDR3 DNA reads TGTGCCAGCAGTTTGCGGGGTCCCCTCTACGAGCAGTACTTC.